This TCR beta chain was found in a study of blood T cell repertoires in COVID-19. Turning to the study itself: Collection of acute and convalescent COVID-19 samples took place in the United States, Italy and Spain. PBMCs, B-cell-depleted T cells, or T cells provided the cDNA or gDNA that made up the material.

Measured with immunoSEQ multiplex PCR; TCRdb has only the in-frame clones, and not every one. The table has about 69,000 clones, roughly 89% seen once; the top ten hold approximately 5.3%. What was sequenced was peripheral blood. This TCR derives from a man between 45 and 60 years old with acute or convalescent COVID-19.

CDR3 DNA sequence: TGTGCCTGGAGTGTATATGGACTAGCGGGATCGGGTGAGCAGTACTTC. This translates into CAWSVYGLAGSGEQYF. The chain is built from TRBV30 and TRBJ2-7, with TRBD2 matching 12 bases. This CDR3 has 16 amino acids. Germline lookup yields CDR1 GTSNPN and CDR2 SVGIG (reference sequence). With 0 bases clipped from V and 7 bases from J, the junction kept 10 bases outside the gene matches.